Listed below are T cell receptor beta chains from one sample, sequenced in a study of cytomegalovirus exposure and HLA in healthy donors. The table came from immunoSEQ multiplex PCR; TCRdb's copy has only in-frame clones and leaves some out. The repertoire holds roughly 190,000 clones, 75% to 90% seen once, with roughly 6.3% in the top ten. Sequenced: PBMCs. Every receptor here comes from a man between 35 and 55 years old in good health and CMV-seropositive. Each CDR3 is given with its conserved first and last residue.

TRBV5-4,TRBJ1-1,CASSLTSGIEAFF
TRBV30,TRBJ1-4,CAWSRTGGHEKLFF
TRBV11-2,TRBJ2-1,CASTGQGTYNEQFF
TRBV6-5,TRBJ2-4,CASRGGLAKNIQYF
TRBV28,TRBJ2-5,CASSVGTGEETQYF
TRBV6-5,TRBJ1-1,CASSYKTGSGNTEAFF
TRBV9,TRBJ2-3,CASSGELRTDTQYF
TRBV9,TRBJ2-5,CASSVGPRTGGRETQYF
TRBV6-6,TRBJ1-2,CASSSIDRSNYGYTF
TRBV27,TRBJ1-5,CASSFQGSNQPQHF
TRBV30,TRBJ1-5,CAWSGGGNQPQHF
TRBV12-5,TRBJ2-7,CASGLAPRTGDSYEQYF
TRBV29-1,TRBJ2-7,CSVVGGGYEQYF
TRBV19,TRBJ2-2,CASRGGASNTGELFF
TRBV5-6,TRBJ2-3,CASSLWRQLTDTQYF
TRBV30,TRBJ2-4,CAWTRGPSRPKNIQYF
TRBV10-3,TRBJ1-5,CAISAEGRNQPQHF